This entry lists 9 T cell receptor beta chains sequenced from one sample in a study of cytomegalovirus exposure and HLA in healthy donors. Vbeta (60) and Jbeta (13) primers were used in the PCR. TCRdb's copy holds only in-frame clones and misses some; the assay was immunoSEQ multiplex PCR. Of 80,000 to 95,000 clones in the sample, about nine tenths are singletons; the top ten hold 9.2%. Material for sequencing was PBMCs. These receptors all stem from a young man in good health and CMV-seropositive.

This chain links TRBV6-5 with TRBJ1-6; 9 nucleotides match TRBD1. With 4 bases clipped from V and 9 bases from J, the junction kept 4 bases outside the gene matches. Germline values: CDR1 MNHEY, CDR2 SVGAGI. The CDR3 covers 14 residues. The CDR3: CASSSGQGGSPLHF. CDR3 coding DNA: TGTGCCAGCAGTTCGGGACAGGGAGGTTCACCCCTCCACTTT.

The chain is built from TRBV11-2 and TRBJ2-1; TRBD1 might be the D (5 bases). The CDR3 is made up of 16 amino acids. Trimming pared 5 bases from V and 2 bases from J, leaving 16 bases between. Germline CDR1 reads SGHAT; CDR2 reads FQNNGV. In nucleotides, the CDR3 is TGTGCCAGCAGCCTCTGGGCGGACATCCCCTACAATGAGCAGTTCTTC. Translating it yields CASSLWADIPYNEQFF.

The V call is TRBV6-6, the J call TRBJ1-4; possibly TRBD1 for D (6 bases). With 2 bases removed from V and 8 bases from J, the gap between germline ends came to 18 bases. This CDR3 spans 16 amino acids. Germline-derived CDR1 and CDR2 are MNHNY and SVGAGI (reference sequence). CDR3 loop: CASSYRPRGRKEKLFF. The CDR3 region has the DNA TGTGCCAGCAGTTACCGCCCGCGGGGGCGGAAAGAAAAACTGTTTTTT.

The V call is TRBV5-4, the J call TRBJ1-2; tentative D call: TRBD1 (5 bases). The CDR3 contains 14 residues. Germline CDR1 SGHNT, CDR2 YYREEE (reference sequence). Trimming left V 1 base short and J 8 bases short, with 15 bases between. This CDR3 is CASSLSWGGEGYTF. DNA of the CDR3: TGTGCCAGCAGCTTGTCTTGGGGGGGGGAAGGCTACACCTTC.

V and J are TRBV15 and TRBJ1-2, with 7 bases aligning to TRBD1. Trimming cost V 0 bases and J 7 bases; bases outside gene matches: 14. The CDR3 extends over 17 amino acids. CDR1 LNHNV and CDR2 YYDKDF come from the germline V gene (reference sequence). CDR3 sequence reads: CATSRDMAGGIVGGYTF. The DNA of the CDR3 is TGTGCCACCAGCAGAGATATGGCAGGGGGGATCGTCGGTGGCTACACCTTC.

V and J are TRBV19 and TRBJ1-5, with 8 bases lining up with TRBD1. The CDR3 covers 15 residues. V lost 4 bases to trimming and J lost 6 bases; unmatched junction nucleotides: 8. The germline CDR1 and CDR2 sequences are LNHDA and SQIVND (reference sequence). The DNA of the CDR3 is TGTGCCAGTAGTAGGCCCACAGGGGGGAGTCAGCCCCAGCATTTT. Amino acid sequence: CASSRPTGGSQPQHF.

This sequence joins TRBV19 and TRBJ2-4; 8 bases map to TRBD2. The CDR3 runs to 15 residues. Germline lookup yields CDR1 LNHDA and CDR2 SQIVND (reference sequence). Trimming cost V 5 bases and J 1 base; bases outside gene matches: 4. The CDR3 loop reads CASSPRTSAKNIQYF. In nucleotides, the CDR3 is TGTGCCAGTAGTCCCCGGACTAGCGCCAAAAACATTCAGTACTTC.

V is TRBV5-1 and J is TRBJ2-5; 10 nucleotides line up with TRBD2. Germline trimming cut 2 bases from V and 8 bases from J; bases unmatched to any gene: 6. This CDR3 comprises 14 residues. Per germline, CDR1 SGHRS and CDR2 YFSETQ. The CDR3 is CASSFQREGNTQYF. The DNA for the CDR3 is TGCGCCAGCAGCTTTCAGCGGGAGGGTAATACCCAGTACTTC.

The chain links TRBV19 to TRBJ2-7; D call uncertain. CDR1 LNHDA and CDR2 SQIVND come from the germline V gene (reference sequence). V lost 6 bases, J lost 2 bases, and 11 bases lay in between. The CDR3 extends over 13 amino acids. CDR3: CASSASPAYEQYF. The CDR3 DNA sequence: TGTGCCAGTAGCGCCTCGCCGGCCTACGAGCAGTACTTC.